These 24 T cell receptor beta chains originate from one sample sequenced in a study of blood T cell repertoires in COVID-19. The assay was immunoSEQ multiplex PCR, and TCRdb's table has in-frame clones only and misses some. The sample contains roughly 200,000 clones, 79% of which appear only once. Sequenced sample: peripheral blood. The receptors come from a woman aged 40 to 50 with COVID-19, enrolled during active disease.

The rearrangement joins TRBV27 to TRBJ2-1; TRBD1 aligns across 8 bases. The germline gives CDR1 MNHEY, CDR2 SMNVEV (reference sequence). The CDR3 sequence is 14 residues long. V lost 5 bases, J lost 7 bases, and 7 bases stayed unmatched. The CDR3 loop is CASSPNRGENEQFF. In DNA form, the CDR3 reads TGTGCCAGCAGTCCCAACAGGGGGGAGAATGAGCAGTTCTTC.

The CDR3 here is CASSPRGLTAFF. The CDR3 DNA is TGTGCCAGCAGCCCGAGGGGGCTGACAGCTTTCTTT. This chain links TRBV7-2 with TRBJ1-1, with 7 nucleotides matching TRBD1. The germline CDR1 and CDR2 sequences are SGHTA and FQGNSA. The CDR3 runs to 12 residues. Germline trimming cut 5 bases from V and 10 bases from J; bases unmatched to any gene: 7.

The V gene is TRBV19, the J gene TRBJ1-5; 9 bases align to TRBD1. CDR1 and CDR2 (germline): LNHDA, SQIVND (reference sequence). This CDR3 is 14 amino acids long. The V and J ends lost 5 bases and 7 bases, in that order; junction bases with no gene match: 6. The CDR3 sequence: CASSEGQGWQPQHF. CDR3 coding DNA: TGTGCCAGTAGTGAAGGACAGGGGTGGCAGCCCCAGCATTTT.

The J gene is TRBJ2-7, the V gene TRBV29-1; TRBD1 agrees at 8 bases. Germline values: CDR1 SQVTM, CDR2 ANQGSEA. With V trimmed by 6 bases and J by 2 bases, 9 bases remained unmatched. This CDR3 spans 14 amino acids. CDR3 sequence (DNA): TGCAGCGTCGCTCCGGGACAGGTAACCTACGAGCAGTACTTC. Protein sequence: CSVAPGQVTYEQYF.

V usage is TRBV4-1 and J usage is TRBJ1-2; possibly TRBD1 for D (6 bases). Trimming took off 0 bases at V and 8 bases at J, with 13 bases between the two ends. From germline, CDR1 is MGHRA and CDR2 YSYEKL. CDR3 size: 14 residues. CDR3 bases: TGCGCCAGCAGCCAAGATGATGCGGGGGCAGGCTACACCTTC. The encoded protein is CASSQDDAGAGYTF.

This clone turned up a few times. CDR3 sequence (DNA): TGTGCCAGCTCCCTCGGGGGGAGAGGTTCACCCCTCCACTTT. It encodes CASSLGGRGSPLHF. V is TRBV2 and J is TRBJ1-6, with D perhaps TRBD1 (5 bases). CDR1 is SNHLY and CDR2 is FYNNEI in the germline V gene. With 8 bases removed from V and 9 bases from J, the gap between germline ends came to 17 bases. The CDR3 length is 14 residues. The variable domain in full, completed from reference TRBV2 and TRBJ1-6, reads EPEVTQTPSHQVTQMGQEVILRCVPISNHLYFYWYRQILGQKVEFLVSFYNNEISEKSEIFDDQFSVERPDGSNFTLKIRSTKLEDSAMYFCASSLGGRGSPLHFGNGTRLTVT.

The chain couples TRBV10-3 to TRBJ2-2, with no clear D. Germline CDR1 reads ENHRY; CDR2 reads SYGVKD. CDR3 length equals 15 residues. V was shortened by 2 bases and J by 1 base, with 8 bases between the two germline ends. The CDR3 bases are TGTGCCATCAGTGAGACAGAGAAGAACACCGGGGAGCTGTTTTTT. As protein: CAISETEKNTGELFF.

This clone has just one count. V and J are TRBV6-5 and TRBJ1-2, with 8 nucleotides matching TRBD1. Germline CDR1 is MNHEY and CDR2 is SVGAGI. J lost 11 bases, V lost 7 bases, and 12 bases had no gene match. The CDR3 extends over 13 amino acids. CDR3 in amino acids: CASIPGTGFGYTF. The CDR3 DNA is TGTGCCAGCATTCCCGGGACAGGATTCGGGTACACCTTC.

The chain combines TRBV11-2 with TRBJ2-7; 7 bases fit TRBD2. This CDR3 is 14 amino acids long. Germline trimming cut 1 base from V and 3 bases from J; bases unmatched to any gene: 3. The germline CDR1 and CDR2 sequences are SGHAT and FQNNGV. In DNA, the CDR3 is TGTGCCAGCAGCTTAGGAGCTAGCGGCTACGAGCAGTACTTC. It specifies CASSLGASGYEQYF. Combining the CDR3 with reference TRBV11-2 and TRBJ2-7 gives the whole variable domain EAGVAQSPRYKIIEKRQSVAFWCNPISGHATLYWYQQILGQGPKLLIQFQNNGVVDDSQLPKDRFSAERLKGVDSTLKIQPAKLEDSAVYLCASSLGASGYEQYFGPGTRLTVT.

This chain connects TRBV7-2 to TRBJ2-1; TRBD2 might be the D (5 bases). CDR3 length: 13 residues. The germline V gene encodes CDR1 SGHTA and CDR2 FQGNSA. The V end was cut by 0 bases, the J end by 15 bases, with 15 bases between. The CDR3 sequence is CASSLAMASLWFF. For the CDR3, the DNA is TGTGCCAGCAGCTTAGCTATGGCTAGCTTATGGTTCTTC.

This clone showed up just a few times. The genes are TRBV6-6 and TRBJ1-3; possible D gene TRBD1, 5 bases. V was pared by 5 bases and J by 0 bases, with 11 bases between. The CDR3 has 15 amino acids. Germline CDR1 is MNHNY and CDR2 is SVGAGI (reference sequence). The CDR3 loop is CASSPGPRSGNTIYF. CDR3 nucleotide sequence: TGTGCCAGCAGTCCAGGGCCCCGCTCTGGAAACACCATATATTTT.

The CDR3 nucleotides read TGTGCCAGCAGTTACTCGACGAGGAGCGCTCGTGGGACCCAGTACTTC. Amino acids: CASSYSTRSARGTQYF. This chain joins TRBV6-5 and TRBJ2-5; D is uncertain. Germline CDR1 reads MNHEY; CDR2 reads SVGAGI. The CDR3 length is 16 residues. V lost 0 bases and J 7 bases, leaving 18 bases between the germline ends.

The rearrangement joins TRBV6-1 to TRBJ1-5; D is possibly TRBD1 (5 bases). Trimming pared 3 bases from V and 7 bases from J, leaving 10 bases between. The germline CDR1 and CDR2 sequences are MNHNS and SASEGT. The CDR3 runs 13 residues. As DNA, the CDR3 is TGTGCCAGCAGTGACAGGGTTAGACAGCCCCAGCATTTT. Protein: CASSDRVRQPQHF.

The chain employs TRBV7-3 and TRBJ2-3, with D possibly matching TRBD2 (6 bases). The CDR3 contains 13 residues. V lost 2 bases and J 7 bases, leaving 10 bases between the germline ends. CDR1 and CDR2 from the germline V gene are SGHTA and FQGTGA. The CDR3 reads CASSLPGTHTQYF. CDR3 nucleotides: TGTGCCAGCAGCTTACCAGGGACTCATACGCAGTATTTT.

The chain joins TRBV12-5 to TRBJ2-4; 7 bases fit TRBD1. V dropped 2 bases and J dropped 6; count of bases not matched to a gene: 4. CDR1 is LGHNT, CDR2 FRNRAP, per germline. CDR3 length: 14 residues. CDR3 region: CASGLSGQRNIQYF. The DNA for the CDR3 is TGTGCTAGTGGTTTGTCGGGACAGCGAAACATTCAGTACTTC. The whole variable domain, filled in from reference TRBV12-5 and TRBJ2-4, reads DARVTQTPRHKVTEMGQEVTMRCQPILGHNTVFWYRQTMMQGLELLAYFRNRAPLDDSGMPKDRFSAEMPDATLATLKIQPSEPRDSAVYFCASGLSGQRNIQYFGAGTRLSVL.

The chain carries TRBV11-2 and TRBJ2-3, with 7 nucleotides matching TRBD2. The CDR3 has 16 residues. Germline V lookup: CDR1 SGHAT, CDR2 FQNNGV. V was clipped by 2 bases and J by 7 bases; unmatched bases: 12. CDR3 in amino acids: CASSLFREAGSNTQYF. CDR3 DNA sequence: TGTGCCAGCAGCTTATTTCGGGAGGCAGGGTCAAATACGCAGTATTTT.

Written as DNA, the CDR3 is TGTGCCAGCAGCCCAGGACTAGCGGGGGACCAAGAGACCCAGTACTTC. Amino acid sequence: CASSPGLAGDQETQYF. The chain combines TRBV7-7 with TRBJ2-5; 13 bases are a match to TRBD2. V shed 5 bases, J shed 0 bases, and the junction held 3 bases outside the gene matches. The V gene's germline CDR1 is SSHAT and CDR2 FNYEAQ (reference sequence). The CDR3 extends over 16 amino acids. The full variable domain, completed using reference TRBV7-7 and TRBJ2-5, is GAGVSQSPRYKVTKRGQDVTLRCDPISSHATLYWYQQALGQGPEFLTYFNYEAQPDKSGLPSDRFSAERPEGSISTLTIQRTEQRDSAMYRCASSPGLAGDQETQYFGPGTRLLVL.

This clone was detected once. This rearrangement joins TRBV2 to TRBJ2-1; D possibly corresponds to TRBD1 (6 bases). CDR1 is SNHLY, CDR2 FYNNEI, per germline. CDR3 size: 13 residues. V dropped 4 bases and J dropped 6 bases, with 10 bases sitting between them. DNA for the CDR3: TGTGCCAGCAGTGGCGAGGACAGCAATGAGCAGTTCTTC. This sequence encodes CASSGEDSNEQFF. Full variable domain (rest looked up from reference TRBV2 and TRBJ2-1): EPEVTQTPSHQVTQMGQEVILRCVPISNHLYFYWYRQILGQKVEFLVSFYNNEISEKSEIFDDQFSVERPDGSNFTLKIRSTKLEDSAMYFCASSGEDSNEQFFGPGTRLTVL.

The rearrangement joins TRBV6-5 to TRBJ1-4; 9 bases match TRBD1. The V segment lost 7 bases and the J segment 7 bases; nucleotides outside the gene matches: 7. This CDR3 comprises 14 residues. Per germline, CDR1 MNHEY and CDR2 SVGAGI. The CDR3 spells CASTLGQGSEKLFF. For the CDR3, the DNA is TGTGCCAGCACCTTGGGACAGGGTAGTGAAAAACTGTTTTTT.

The chain carries TRBV3-1 (or the pseudogene TRBV3-2) and TRBJ2-1, with 7 positions matching TRBD2. Germline assignment: CDR1 LGHDT and CDR2 YNNKEL (reference sequence). V shed 4 bases and J 10 bases; nucleotides not matched to a gene: 13. The CDR3 has 15 residues. In DNA, the CDR3 is TGTGCCAGCAGCCCCAGACTAGCTGCGGGTTTAGAGCAGTTCTTC. Its protein is CASSPRLAAGLEQFF.

The J gene is TRBJ1-1, the V gene TRBV4-3, with D possibly TRBD1 on 6 matching bases. This CDR3 region has 16 residues. V was shortened by 1 base and J by 4 bases, with 16 bases between the two germline ends. Germline V gene data show CDR1 as LGHNA and CDR2 as YSLEER. CDR3 protein: CASSQGLQGLATEAFF. The CDR3 nucleotides are TGCGCCAGCAGCCAAGGGCTACAGGGTTTGGCCACTGAAGCTTTCTTT.

The chain uses TRBV6-5 and TRBJ2-7; possible D gene TRBD2, 6 bases. The CDR3 spans 15 residues. Germline V gives CDR1 MNHEY, CDR2 SVGAGI. Trimming left V 8 bases short and J 0 bases short, with 17 bases between. CDR3 sequence (DNA): TGTGCCAGCTGCACCCATGCGGGAAGCTCCTACGAGCAGTACTTC. Translated, it gives CASCTHAGSSYEQYF.

This sequence joins TRBV9 and TRBJ1-3; 7 bases fit TRBD1. With 2 bases clipped from V and 4 bases from J, the junction kept 9 bases outside the gene matches. Germline V gene data show CDR1 as SGDLS and CDR2 as YYNGEE. The CDR3 has 16 amino acids. The CDR3 spells CASSVNRGITGNTIYF. The CDR3 coding sequence is TGTGCCAGCAGCGTCAACAGGGGAATAACGGGAAACACCATATATTTT.

This chain links TRBV3-1 (or the pseudogene TRBV3-2) with TRBJ1-3; maybe TRBD1 (6 bases). CDR1 is LGHDT and CDR2 is YNNKEL in the germline V gene (reference sequence). The V gene lost 4 bases and the J gene lost 4 bases, with 17 bases spanning the gap. This CDR3 spans 16 amino acids. The CDR3 DNA reads TGTGCCAGCAGCCTCCTCTCGGGGGGGCGAGGAAACACCATATATTTT. It yields the protein CASSLLSGGRGNTIYF.